This T cell receptor (beta chain) was found in a study of monozygotic twins with cystic fibrosis. Trimming left V 4 bases short and J 7 bases short, with 14 bases between. CDR3 length: 14 residues. Per the germline V gene, CDR1 is MNHNS and CDR2 is SASEGT. Assay: immunoSEQ multiplex PCR; the TCRdb copy retains only in-frame clones and omits some. The sample contains about 26,000 clones, 90% of which appear only once. This clone was seen once. The sequence derives from a girl aged 2 to 9 with cystic fibrosis. V usage is TRBV6-1 and J usage is TRBJ1-5; possible D gene TRBD1, 5 bases. Input material: blood. CDR3 in amino acids: CASSVKQGEQPQHF. CDR3 nucleotides: TGTGCCAGCAGTGTTAAGCAGGGAGAGCAGCCCCAGCATTTT.